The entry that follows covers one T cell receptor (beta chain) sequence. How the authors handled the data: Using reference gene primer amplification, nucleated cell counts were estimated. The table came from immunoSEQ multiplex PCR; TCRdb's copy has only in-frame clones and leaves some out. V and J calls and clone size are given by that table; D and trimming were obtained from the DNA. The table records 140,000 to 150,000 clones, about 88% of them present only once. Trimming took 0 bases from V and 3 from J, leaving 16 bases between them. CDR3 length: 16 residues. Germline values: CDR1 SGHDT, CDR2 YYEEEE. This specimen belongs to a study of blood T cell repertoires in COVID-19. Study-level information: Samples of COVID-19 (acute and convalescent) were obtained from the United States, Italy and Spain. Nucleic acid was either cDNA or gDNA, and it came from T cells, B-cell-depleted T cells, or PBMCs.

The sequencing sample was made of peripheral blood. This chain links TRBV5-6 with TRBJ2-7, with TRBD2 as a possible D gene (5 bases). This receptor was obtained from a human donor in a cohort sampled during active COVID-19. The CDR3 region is CASSLAGREYFYEQYF. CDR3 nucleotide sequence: TGTGCCAGCAGCTTGGCCGGACGGGAATACTTCTACGAGCAGTACTTC.